These T cell receptor beta chains were read from a single sample in a study of cytotoxic CD8 clonotypes in ibrutinib-treated CLL. This table comes from immunoSEQ multiplex PCR, and its TCRdb copy is limited to in-frame clones, with some not included. The repertoire holds around 200,000 clones, with roughly 79% as singletons. The sample in question was PBMCs, obtained after 12 months of ibrutinib treatment. The receptors shown here come from a human donor with chronic lymphocytic leukemia. The CDR3 runs from the conserved cysteine through the conserved F or W. D genes are given only for firm matches. Size is omitted from some rows. Given values are once, few, many or a class for expanded clones.

d_call	cdr3_length	j_call	clone_size	v_call	cdr3_nt	cdr3_aa
TRBD1	15	TRBJ2-2	once	TRBV2	TGTGCCAGCAGACAGGGGGCTCGGGACACCGGGGAGCTGTTTTTT	CASRQGARDTGELFF
.	13	TRBJ2-5	once	TRBV2	TGTGCCAGCCGGGGCACCCTGGCAGAGACCCAGTACTTC	CASRGTLAETQYF
.	14	TRBJ2-1	.	TRBV5-4	TGTGCCAGCAGCCCCACGGGTGTGGCGAATGAGCAGTTCTTC	CASSPTGVANEQFF
TRBD2	14	TRBJ2-1	.	TRBV10-2	TGCGCCAGCAGTGGACTAGCGGGACACAATGAGCAGTTCTTC	CASSGLAGHNEQFF
TRBD1	13	TRBJ1-3	.	TRBV6-4	TGTGCCAGCAGACAGGGGCCCCGAAACACCATATATTTT	CASRQGPRNTIYF
.	12	TRBJ2-1	.	TRBV19	TGTGCCAGTAGTATTGGTGGGAATGAGCAGTTCTTC	CASSIGGNEQFF
.	15	TRBJ1-2	.	TRBV23-1	TGCGCCAGCAGTCAATCGAAGTCCCAAAACTATGGCTACACCTTC	CASSQSKSQNYGYTF
.	13	TRBJ1-1	.	TRBV28	TGTGCCAGCAGGTCCGGGCCACACACTGAAGCTTTCTTT	CASRSGPHTEAFF
TRBD1	14	TRBJ1-2	.	TRBV6-1	TGTGCCAGCAGTAGGGACAGAGCTAACTATGGCTACACCTTC	CASSRDRANYGYTF
.	16	TRBJ1-6	few	TRBV7-3	TGTGCCAGCAGCTCCAACGCCCCCGGGGTCAGGTCACCCCTCCACTTT	CASSSNAPGVRSPLHF
.	15	TRBJ2-1	once	TRBV6-5	TGTGCCAGCAGTTACGGCCTAGCGTCTTACAATGAGCAGTTCTTC	CASSYGLASYNEQFF
TRBD1	15	TRBJ2-7	.	TRBV15	TGTGCCACCAGCAGAGAGGACAGGGCCTCCTACGAGCAGTACTTC	CATSREDRASYEQYF
.	13	TRBJ2-3	.	TRBV6-6	TGTGCCAGCAGTTTTCGGGGCACAGATACGCAGTATTTT	CASSFRGTDTQYF
TRBD1	16	TRBJ1-2	few	TRBV7-9	TGTGCCAGCAGCAACCAGGGACAGCCTAGCAACTATGGCTACACCTTC	CASSNQGQPSNYGYTF
TRBD1	14	TRBJ1-2	.	TRBV7-9	TGTGCCAGCAGCTTCCGGGACAGGGACTATGGCTACACCTTC	CASSFRDRDYGYTF
TRBD1	15	TRBJ1-6	.	TRBV9	TGTGCCAGCAGCGTAGGACAGGGGGGAGGTTCACCCCTCCACTTT	CASSVGQGGGSPLHF
.	14	TRBJ1-2	few	TRBV7-8	TGTGCCAGCACCCCTAGAGAGGGCTACTATGGCTACACCTTC	CASTPREGYYGYTF
.	12	TRBJ2-7	.	TRBV6-5	TGTGCCAGCGTGGCCCCCGGATTCGAGCAGTACTTC	CASVAPGFEQYF
.	13	TRBJ2-4	.	TRBV6-4	TGTGCCAGCAGTGCAGGGGACAAAAACATTCAGTACTTC	CASSAGDKNIQYF
.	11	TRBJ1-4	few	TRBV25-1	TGTGCCAGCAGTATTAATGAAAAACTGTTTTTT	CASSINEKLFF
TRBD1	17	TRBJ2-6	.	TRBV27	TGTGCCAGCAGTTTATCGACAGGGTCCTCTGGGGCCAACGTCCTGACTTTC	CASSLSTGSSGANVLTF
.	15	TRBJ1-4	.	TRBV27	TGTGCCAGCAGTTTAGTCTCAGGGTTCAGAGAAAAACTGTTTTTT	CASSLVSGFREKLFF
.	13	TRBJ1-1	few	TRBV7-9	TGTGCCAGCAGCTTACGGGGGAATACGGAAGCTTTCTTT	CASSLRGNTEAFF